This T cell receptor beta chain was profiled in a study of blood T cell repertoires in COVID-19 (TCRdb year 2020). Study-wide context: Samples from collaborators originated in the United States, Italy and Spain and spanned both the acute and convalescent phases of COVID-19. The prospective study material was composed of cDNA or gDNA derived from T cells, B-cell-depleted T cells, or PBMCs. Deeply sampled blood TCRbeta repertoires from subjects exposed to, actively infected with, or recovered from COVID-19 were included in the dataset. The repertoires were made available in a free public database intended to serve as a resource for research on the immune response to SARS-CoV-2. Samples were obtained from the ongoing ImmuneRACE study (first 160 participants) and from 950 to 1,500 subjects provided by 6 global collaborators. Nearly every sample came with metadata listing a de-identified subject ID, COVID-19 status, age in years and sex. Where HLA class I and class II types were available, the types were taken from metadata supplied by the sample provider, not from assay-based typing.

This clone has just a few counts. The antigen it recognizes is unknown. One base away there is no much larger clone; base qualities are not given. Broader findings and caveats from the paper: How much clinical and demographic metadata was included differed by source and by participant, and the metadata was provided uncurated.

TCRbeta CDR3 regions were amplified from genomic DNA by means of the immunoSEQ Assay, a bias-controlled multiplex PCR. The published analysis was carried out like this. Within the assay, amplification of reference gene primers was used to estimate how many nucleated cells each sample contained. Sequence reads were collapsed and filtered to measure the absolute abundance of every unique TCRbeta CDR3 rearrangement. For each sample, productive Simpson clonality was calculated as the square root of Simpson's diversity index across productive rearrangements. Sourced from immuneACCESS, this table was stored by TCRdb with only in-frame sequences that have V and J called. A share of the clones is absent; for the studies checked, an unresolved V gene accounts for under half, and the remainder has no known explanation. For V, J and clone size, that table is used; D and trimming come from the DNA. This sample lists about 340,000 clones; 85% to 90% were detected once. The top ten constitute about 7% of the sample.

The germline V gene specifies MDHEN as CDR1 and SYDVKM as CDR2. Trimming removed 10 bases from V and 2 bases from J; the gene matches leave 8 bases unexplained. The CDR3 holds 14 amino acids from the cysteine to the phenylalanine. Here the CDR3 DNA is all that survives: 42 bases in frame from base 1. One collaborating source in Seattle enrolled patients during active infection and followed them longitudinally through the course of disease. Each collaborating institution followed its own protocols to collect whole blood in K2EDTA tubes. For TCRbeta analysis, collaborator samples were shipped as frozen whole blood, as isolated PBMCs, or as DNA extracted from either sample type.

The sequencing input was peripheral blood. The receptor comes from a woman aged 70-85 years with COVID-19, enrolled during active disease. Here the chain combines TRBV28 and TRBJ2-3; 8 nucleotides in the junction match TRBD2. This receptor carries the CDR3 CAIPPGGDTDTQYF. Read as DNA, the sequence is TGTGCCATTCCACCGGGGGGGGACACAGATACGCAGTATTTT.